These T cell receptor beta chains were read from a single sample in a study of cytomegalovirus exposure and HLA in healthy donors. Here immunoSEQ multiplex PCR was the method, and the copy in TCRdb shows in-frame clones only, minus some. Here the sample table reports about 58,000 clones. The sample comprised PBMCs. The receptors derive from a male donor in good health and CMV-seronegative. CDR3s include the opening cysteine and the closing phenylalanine or tryptophan. Each record gives: D gene, J gene, V gene, CDR3 protein, CDR3 DNA. A D gene is named only where the DNA matches it firmly.

TRBD1 | TRBJ2-1 | TRBV15 | CATSRVGLTGGHNEQFF | TGTGCCACCAGCAGAGTGGGGCTGACAGGGGGGCACAATGAGCAGTTCTTC
TRBD2 | TRBJ2-1 | TRBV7-3 | CASSLRVTSSDNEQFF | TGTGCCAGCAGCTTAAGGGTGACTAGCTCCGACAATGAGCAGTTCTTC
TRBD2 | TRBJ2-7 | TRBV7-2 | CASSRLAGPYEQYF | TGTGCCAGCAGCCGACTAGCGGGACCCTACGAGCAGTACTTC
. | TRBJ1-3 | TRBV7-6 | CASSPESVVASSGNTIYF | TGTGCCAGCAGCCCGGAGTCTGTGGTCGCGTCCTCTGGAAACACCATATATTTT
. | TRBJ2-7 | TRBV4-2 | CASSQDHNSAYEQYF | TGTGCCAGCAGCCAAGATCATAACAGTGCCTACGAGCAGTACTTC
TRBD2 | TRBJ2-1 | TRBV7-3 | CASSLQREAIEQFF | TGTGCCAGCAGCTTACAGCGGGAGGCGATTGAGCAGTTCTTC
TRBD2 | TRBJ2-3 | TRBV5-1 | CASSAGTSGDNTDTQYF | TGCGCCAGCAGCGCGGGGACTAGCGGGGATAACACAGATACGCAGTATTTT
TRBD1 | TRBJ1-1 | TRBV2 | CASSIGQAETEAFF | TGTGCCAGCAGTATTGGACAGGCTGAGACTGAAGCTTTCTTT
TRBD1 | TRBJ2-5 | TRBV28 | CASRTGVETQYF | TGTGCCAGCCGAACAGGGGTGGAGACCCAGTACTTC
TRBD1 | TRBJ1-3 | TRBV9 | CASSLPHGGTGRNTIYF | TGTGCCAGCAGCCTTCCCCATGGGGGGACAGGGAGGAACACCATATATTTT
. | TRBJ1-4 | TRBV4-2 | CASSQRPTGQIELFF | TGTGCCAGCAGCCAGAGGCCCACAGGTCAAATAGAACTGTTTTTT
. | TRBJ2-2 | TRBV11-2 | CASSFGTGSGELFF | TGTGCCAGCAGCTTTGGTACAGGGAGCGGGGAGCTGTTTTTT
. | TRBJ1-1 | TRBV27 | CASSFSGNTEAFF | TGTGCCAGCAGTTTTTCCGGGAACACTGAAGCTTTCTTT
TRBD1 | TRBJ2-7 | TRBV6-1 | CASSTGTGVYEQYF | TGTGCCAGCAGTACCGGGACAGGGGTCTACGAGCAGTACTTC
. | TRBJ2-5 | TRBV28 | CASSSQETQYF | TGTGCCAGCAGCTCTCAAGAGACCCAGTACTTC
TRBD2 | TRBJ2-1 | TRBV4-3 | CASSQGLNRAGGPGEQFF | TGCGCCAGCAGCCAAGGCCTTAATCGGGCGGGGGGCCCTGGGGAGCAGTTCTTC
TRBD1 | TRBJ2-7 | TRBV29-1 | CSVRTGNSSYEQYF | TGCAGCGTCAGGACAGGCAACAGCTCCTACGAGCAGTACTTC
. | TRBJ1-1 | TRBV5-1 | CASSEVDPLTEAFF | TGCGCCAGCAGCGAGGTCGACCCCCTCACTGAAGCTTTCTTT
TRBD2 | TRBJ2-5 | TRBV7-2 | CASSLGSLAGVETQYF | TGTGCCAGCAGCTTAGGGTCACTAGCGGGAGTAGAGACCCAGTACTTC
. | TRBJ1-6 | TRBV30 | CAWRRGTPYNSPLHF | TGTGCCTGGAGGAGGGGGACACCCTATAATTCACCCCTCCACTTT
. | TRBJ1-1 | TRBV14 | CASSRQANTEAFF | TGTGCCAGCAGCCGCCAGGCGAACACTGAAGCTTTCTTT
TRBD1 | TRBJ2-1 | TRBV7-2 | CASSVQGSSYNEQFF | TGTGCCAGCAGCGTACAGGGGAGCTCCTACAATGAGCAGTTCTTC
. | TRBJ2-7 | TRBV7-2 | CASRRDTLYRYEQYF | TGTGCCAGCAGACGGGACACTCTCTATCGGTACGAGCAGTACTTC
TRBD1 | TRBJ2-1 | TRBV19 | CASTPGTAYNEQFF | TGTGCCAGTACGCCAGGGACAGCCTACAATGAGCAGTTCTTC
TRBD2 | TRBJ2-5 | TRBV5-4 | CASSVVSSGGGQETQYF | TGTGCCAGCAGCGTGGTTTCTAGCGGGGGGGGGCAAGAGACCCAGTACTTC
. | TRBJ1-5 | TRBV28 | CASRDRGTYQPQHF | TGTGCCAGCAGGGACCGGGGGACCTATCAGCCCCAGCATTTT
TRBD1 | TRBJ2-1 | TRBV15 | CATSSPISGGVNEQFF | TGTGCCACCAGCAGCCCGATTTCAGGGGGTGTGAATGAGCAGTTCTTC
TRBD1 | TRBJ2-7 | TRBV27 | CASSRQGPYEQYF | TGTGCCAGCAGTCGACAGGGGCCCTACGAGCAGTACTTC
. | TRBJ1-1 | TRBV7-9 | CASSQGSGGEDTEAFF | TGTGCCAGCAGCCAAGGGTCGGGAGGGGAGGACACTGAAGCTTTCTTT
TRBD1 | TRBJ1-2 | TRBV5-1 | CASSLRQGPYTF | TGCGCCAGCAGCTTACGACAGGGCCCCTACACCTTC
. | TRBJ1-1 | TRBV23-1 | CASSHFEAFF | TGCGCCAGCAGTCACTTTGAAGCTTTCTTT
. | TRBJ1-5 | TRBV6-1 | CATREGRNQPQHF | TGTGCCACCCGGGAAGGGCGCAATCAGCCCCAGCATTTT
. | TRBJ2-3 | TRBV6-5 | CASSVGDTQYF | TGTGCCAGCAGTGTCGGAGATACGCAGTATTTT
. | TRBJ1-5 | TRBV28 | CASTPSGNQPQHF | TGTGCCAGCACCCCTTCAGGCAATCAGCCCCAGCATTTT
TRBD1 | TRBJ2-7 | TRBV5-4 | CASSSAGTGKNEQYF | TGTGCCAGCAGCTCTGCCGGGACAGGGAAAAACGAGCAGTACTTC
. | TRBJ1-5 | TRBV10-3 | CAIGWGRVPQPQHF | TGTGCCATCGGTTGGGGCAGGGTGCCTCAGCCCCAGCATTTT
TRBD1 | TRBJ1-6 | TRBV28 | CASSLATGGIMPLHF | TGTGCCAGCAGTTTGGCGACAGGGGGCATTATGCCCCTACACTTT
. | TRBJ2-5 | TRBV11-2 | CASSPGLQETQYF | TGTGCCAGCAGCCCGGGACTTCAGGAGACCCAGTACTTC
TRBD1 | TRBJ1-1 | TRBV2 | CASSTGVNTEAFF | TGTGCCAGTAGTACAGGGGTGAACACTGAAGCTTTCTTT
TRBD2 | TRBJ2-7 | TRBV7-9 | CASSRGTSGTYEQYF | TGTGCCAGCAGCCGCGGGACTAGCGGAACCTACGAGCAGTACTTC
TRBD1 | TRBJ2-7 | TRBV4-1 | CASSPGTEFYEQYF | TGCGCCAGCAGCCCCGGGACAGAGTTTTACGAGCAGTACTTC